The following is a T cell receptor beta chain sequence with its context. Its antigen is not known. This entry is derived from a study of memory CD4+ T cells and cytomegalovirus serostatus. Overall study findings and caveats: Of under 200 reported CMV TCRbeta sequences, roughly 67 were found in memory CD4+ repertoires.

The CDR3 is made up of 17 amino acids. Germline loops: CDR1 KGHSH, CDR2 LQKENI. V lost 1 base to trimming and J lost 0 bases, with 15 bases between them. The sort gate was single viable CD3+CD4+CD8-CD45RO+ cells for memory CD4+ T cells. The assay was immunoSEQ multiplex PCR, and TCRdb's table has in-frame clones only and misses some. The sample records just under 95,000 clones, about four fifths being singletons. The specimen sequenced was memory CD4+ T cells from blood. The chain has TRBV18 and TRBJ1-2, with unresolved D. The TCR originated in an adult in good health and CMV-seropositive. The CDR3 spells CASSPRPIEASNYGYTF. The CDR3 DNA is TGTGCCAGCTCACCACGCCCAATCGAAGCTTCTAACTATGGCTACACCTTC.